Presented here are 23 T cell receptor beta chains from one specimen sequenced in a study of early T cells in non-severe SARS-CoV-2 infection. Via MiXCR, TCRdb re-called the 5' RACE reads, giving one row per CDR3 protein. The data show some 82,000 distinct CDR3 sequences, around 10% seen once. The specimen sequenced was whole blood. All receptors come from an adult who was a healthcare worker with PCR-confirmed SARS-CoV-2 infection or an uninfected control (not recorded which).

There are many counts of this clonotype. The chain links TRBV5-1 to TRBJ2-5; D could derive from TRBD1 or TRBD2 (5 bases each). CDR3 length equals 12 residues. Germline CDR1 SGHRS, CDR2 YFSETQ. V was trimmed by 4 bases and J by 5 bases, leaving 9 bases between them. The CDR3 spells CASSPGTETQYF. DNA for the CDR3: TGCGCCAGCAGCCCCGGGACGGAGACCCAGTACTTC.

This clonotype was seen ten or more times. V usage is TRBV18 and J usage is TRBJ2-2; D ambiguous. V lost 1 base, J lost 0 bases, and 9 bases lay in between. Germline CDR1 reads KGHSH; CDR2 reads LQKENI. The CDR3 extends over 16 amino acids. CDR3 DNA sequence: TGTGCCAGCTCACCACAGAGAACCACGAACACCGGGGAGCTGTTTTTT. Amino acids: CASSPQRTTNTGELFF.

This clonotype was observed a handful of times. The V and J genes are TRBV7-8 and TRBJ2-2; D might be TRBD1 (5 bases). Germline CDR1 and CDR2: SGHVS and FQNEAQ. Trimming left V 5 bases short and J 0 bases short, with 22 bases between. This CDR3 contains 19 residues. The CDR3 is CASSHYLPTAMTNTGELFF. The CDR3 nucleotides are TGTGCCAGCAGCCACTACCTCCCGACAGCCATGACGAACACCGGGGAGCTGTTTTTT.

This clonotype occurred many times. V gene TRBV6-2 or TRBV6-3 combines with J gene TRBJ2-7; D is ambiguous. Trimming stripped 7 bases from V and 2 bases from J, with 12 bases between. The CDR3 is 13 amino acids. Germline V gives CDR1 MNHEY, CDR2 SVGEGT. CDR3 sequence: CASTYARTYEQYF. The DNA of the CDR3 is TGTGCCAGCACCTATGCCAGGACCTACGAGCAGTACTTC.

The CDR3 sequence: CASSPRTGEGTDTQYF. CDR3 bases: TGTGCCAGCAGCCCTCGGACAGGGGAGGGCACAGATACGCAGTATTTT. V is TRBV7-9 and J is TRBJ2-3; TRBD1 matches at 9 bases. Germline trimming cut 5 bases from V and 1 base from J; bases unmatched to any gene: 7. The germline V gene has CDR1 SEHNR and CDR2 FQNEAQ (reference sequence). There are 16 residues in the CDR3.

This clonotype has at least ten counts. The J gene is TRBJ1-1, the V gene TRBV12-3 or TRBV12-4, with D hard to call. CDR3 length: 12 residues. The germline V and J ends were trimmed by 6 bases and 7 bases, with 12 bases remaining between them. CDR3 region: CASRPGPNEAFF. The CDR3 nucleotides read TGTGCCAGCAGACCCGGGCCGAATGAAGCTTTCTTT.

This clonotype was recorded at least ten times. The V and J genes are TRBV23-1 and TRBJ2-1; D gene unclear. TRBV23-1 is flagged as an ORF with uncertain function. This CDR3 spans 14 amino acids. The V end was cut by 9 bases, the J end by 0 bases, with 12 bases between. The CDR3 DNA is TGCGCCAGTGCCAGGTCCAGCTCCTACAATGAGCAGTTCTTC. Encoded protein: CASARSSSYNEQFF.

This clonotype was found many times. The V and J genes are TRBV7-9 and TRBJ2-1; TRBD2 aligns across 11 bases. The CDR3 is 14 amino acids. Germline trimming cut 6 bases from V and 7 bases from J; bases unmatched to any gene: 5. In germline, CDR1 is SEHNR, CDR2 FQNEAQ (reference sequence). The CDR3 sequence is CASRPGLAENEQFF. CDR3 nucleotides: TGTGCCAGCAGACCGGGACTAGCGGAGAATGAGCAGTTCTTC.

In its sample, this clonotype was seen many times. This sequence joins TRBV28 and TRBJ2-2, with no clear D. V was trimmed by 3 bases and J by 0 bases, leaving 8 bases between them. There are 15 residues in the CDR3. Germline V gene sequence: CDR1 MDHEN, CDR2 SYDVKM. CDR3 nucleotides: TGTGCCAGCAGTTTGCCCGGTACGAACACCGGGGAGCTGTTTTTT. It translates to CASSLPGTNTGELFF.

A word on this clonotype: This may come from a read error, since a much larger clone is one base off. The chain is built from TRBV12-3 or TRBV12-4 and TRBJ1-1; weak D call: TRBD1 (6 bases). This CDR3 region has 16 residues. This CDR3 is CPSSITRGFGNTEAFF. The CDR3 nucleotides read TGTCCCAGCAGCATTACCAGGGGTTTCGGGAACACTGAAGCTTTCTTT.

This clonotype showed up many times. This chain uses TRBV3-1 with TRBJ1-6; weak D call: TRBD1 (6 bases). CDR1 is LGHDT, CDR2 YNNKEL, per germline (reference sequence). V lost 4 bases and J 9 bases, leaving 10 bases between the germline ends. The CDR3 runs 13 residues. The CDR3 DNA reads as TGTGCCAGCAGCCTCCTACAGGGTTCACCCCTCCACTTT. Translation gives CASSLLQGSPLHF. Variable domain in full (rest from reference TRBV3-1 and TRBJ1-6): DTAVSQTPKYLVTQMGNDKSIKCEQNLGHDTMYWYKQDSKKFLKIMFSYNNKELIINETVPNRFSPKSPDKAHLNLHINSLELGDSAVYFCASSLLQGSPLHFGNGTRLTVT.

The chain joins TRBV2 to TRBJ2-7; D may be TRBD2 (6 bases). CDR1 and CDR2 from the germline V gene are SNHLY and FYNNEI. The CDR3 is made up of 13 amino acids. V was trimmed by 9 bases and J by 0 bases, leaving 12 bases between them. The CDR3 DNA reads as TGTGCCAGAAGGGACTCGATCTCCTACGAGCAGTACTTC. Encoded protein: CARRDSISYEQYF.

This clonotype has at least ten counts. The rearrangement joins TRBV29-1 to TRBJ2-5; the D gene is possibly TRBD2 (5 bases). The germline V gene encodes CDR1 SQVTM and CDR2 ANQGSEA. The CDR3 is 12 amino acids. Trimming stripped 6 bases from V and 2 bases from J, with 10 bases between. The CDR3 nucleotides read TGCAGCGTCCGGGGAGCGCAAGAGACCCAGTACTTC. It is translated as CSVRGAQETQYF.

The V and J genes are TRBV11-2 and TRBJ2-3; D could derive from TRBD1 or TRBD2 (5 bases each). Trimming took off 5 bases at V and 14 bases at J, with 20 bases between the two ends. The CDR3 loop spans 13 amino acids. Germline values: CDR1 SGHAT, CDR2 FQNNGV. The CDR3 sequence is CASSTRESGRGYF. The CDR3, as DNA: TGTGCCAGCAGCACCCGAGAGTCGGGAAGGGGGTATTTT.

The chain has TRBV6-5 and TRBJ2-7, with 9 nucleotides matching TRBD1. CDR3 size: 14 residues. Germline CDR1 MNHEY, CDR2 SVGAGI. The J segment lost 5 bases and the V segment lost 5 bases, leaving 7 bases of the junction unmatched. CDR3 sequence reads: CASSRTGVGHEQYF. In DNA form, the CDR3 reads TGTGCCAGCAGTAGGACAGGGGTTGGTCACGAGCAGTACTTC.

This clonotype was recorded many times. The CDR3 coding sequence is TGTGCCAGCAGCCCTGTGCTGGGGCTGAGCAATCAGCCCCAGCATTTT. It yields the protein CASSPVLGLSNQPQHF. The V call is TRBV7-6, the J call TRBJ1-5, with D possibly TRBD1 on 5 matching bases. Trimming took 5 bases from V and 1 from J, leaving 15 bases between them. Germline V gives CDR1 SGHVS, CDR2 FNYEAQ. The CDR3 extends over 16 amino acids.

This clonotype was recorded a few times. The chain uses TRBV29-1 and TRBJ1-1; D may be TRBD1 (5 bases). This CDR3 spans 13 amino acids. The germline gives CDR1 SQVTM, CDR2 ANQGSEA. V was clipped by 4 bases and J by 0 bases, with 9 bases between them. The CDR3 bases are TGCAGCGTTGGTGGGGGGATGAACACTGAAGCTTTCTTT. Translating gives CSVGGGMNTEAFF.

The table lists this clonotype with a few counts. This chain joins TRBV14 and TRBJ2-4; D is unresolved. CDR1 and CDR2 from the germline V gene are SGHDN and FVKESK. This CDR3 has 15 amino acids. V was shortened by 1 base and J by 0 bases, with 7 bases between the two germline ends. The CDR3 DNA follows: TGTGCCAGCAGCCAAGGCCGAACAGCCAAAAACATTCAGTACTTC. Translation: CASSQGRTAKNIQYF.

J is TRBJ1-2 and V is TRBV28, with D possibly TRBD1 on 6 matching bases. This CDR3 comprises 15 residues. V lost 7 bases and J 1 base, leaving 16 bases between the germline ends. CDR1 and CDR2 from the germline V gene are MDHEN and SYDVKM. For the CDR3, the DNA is TGTGCCAGCACCATGGGGGGGCAATATAACTATGGCTACACCTTC. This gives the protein CASTMGGQYNYGYTF.

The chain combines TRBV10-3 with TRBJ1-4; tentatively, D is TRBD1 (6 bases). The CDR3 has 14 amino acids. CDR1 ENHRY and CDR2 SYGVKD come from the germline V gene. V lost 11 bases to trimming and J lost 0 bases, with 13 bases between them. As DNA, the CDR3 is TGTGCCGCCTCACAGGGCGCAACTAATGAAAAACTGTTTTTT. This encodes CAASQGATNEKLFF.

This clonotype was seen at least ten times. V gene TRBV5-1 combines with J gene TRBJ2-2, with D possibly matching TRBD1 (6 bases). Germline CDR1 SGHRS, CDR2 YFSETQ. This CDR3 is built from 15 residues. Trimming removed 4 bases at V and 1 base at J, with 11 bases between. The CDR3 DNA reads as TGCGCCAGCAGCGCCTCGACAGGGAACACCGGGGAGCTGTTTTTT. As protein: CASSASTGNTGELFF. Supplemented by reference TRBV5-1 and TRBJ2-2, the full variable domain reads KAGVTQTPRYLIKTRGQQVTLSCSPISGHRSVSWYQQTPGQGLQFLFEYFSETQRNKGNFPGRFSGRQFSNSRSEMNVSTLELGDSALYLCASSASTGNTGELFFGEGSRLTVL.

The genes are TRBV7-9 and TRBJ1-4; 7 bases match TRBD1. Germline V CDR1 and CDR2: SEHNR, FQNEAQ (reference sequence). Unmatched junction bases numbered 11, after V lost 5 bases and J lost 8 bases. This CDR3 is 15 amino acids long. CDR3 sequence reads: CASSAARGAGEKLFF. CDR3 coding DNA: TGTGCCAGCAGCGCCGCCAGGGGGGCGGGAGAAAAACTGTTTTTT.

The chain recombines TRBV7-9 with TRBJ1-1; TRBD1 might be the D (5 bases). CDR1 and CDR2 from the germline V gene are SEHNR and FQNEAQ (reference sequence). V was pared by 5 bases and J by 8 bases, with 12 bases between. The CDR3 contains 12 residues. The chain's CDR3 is CASSPRGDEAFF. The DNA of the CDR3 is TGTGCCAGCAGCCCTAGAGGGGACGAAGCTTTCTTT.